What follows are 13 T cell receptor beta chains derived from one specimen sequenced in a study of blood T cell repertoires in COVID-19. Using immunoSEQ multiplex PCR, the repertoire was profiled, and TCRdb retains in-frame clones only, with some absent. The repertoire holds 450,000 or so clones, with 89% as singletons. The sequencing sample was made of peripheral blood. These receptors all stem from a man aged 18 to 35 with COVID-19, enrolled during active disease.

The rearrangement links TRBV5-1 to TRBJ1-6; D is unclear. The CDR3 sequence is 12 residues long. The germline V and J ends were trimmed by 2 bases and 8 bases, with 5 bases remaining between them. The germline gives CDR1 SGHRS, CDR2 YFSETQ. The DNA of the CDR3 is TGCGCCAGCAGCTTCGGAGATTCACCCCTCCACTTT. Residues: CASSFGDSPLHF.

V usage is TRBV15 and J usage is TRBJ2-3, with TRBD2 identical over 12 bases. The junction had 8 bases not matched to a gene; V was cut back by 3 bases and J by 1 base. The CDR3 extends over 18 amino acids. CDR1 is LNHNV, CDR2 YYDKDF, per germline (reference sequence). The CDR3 DNA follows: TGTGCCACCAGCAGCGCCGAGACTAGCGGGAGTGGCACAGATACGCAGTATTTT. Its translation is CATSSAETSGSGTDTQYF.

This clone was seen only a few times. This rearrangement joins TRBV24-1 to TRBJ2-1, with D maybe TRBD1 (6 bases). The germline V gene encodes CDR1 KGHDR and CDR2 SFDVKD. This CDR3 has 12 residues. With 6 bases removed from V and 5 bases from J, the gap between germline ends came to 7 bases. This CDR3 is CATSQGNNEQFF. In DNA form, the CDR3 reads TGTGCCACCAGTCAGGGGAACAATGAGCAGTTCTTC.

The genes are TRBV2 and TRBJ2-7; D uncertain. With 2 bases removed from V and 3 bases from J, the gap between germline ends came to 11 bases. CDR3 length: 14 residues. Germline V gives CDR1 SNHLY, CDR2 FYNNEI. The CDR3: CASSERPESYEQYF. CDR3 nucleotide sequence: TGTGCCAGCAGTGAACGCCCGGAGAGCTACGAGCAGTACTTC.

The chain recombines TRBV5-8 with TRBJ2-3; 9 nucleotides match TRBD2. This CDR3 contains 15 residues. Unmatched junction bases numbered 4, after V lost 4 bases and J lost 1 base. CDR1 is SGHTS, CDR2 YDEGEE, per germline. The CDR3 sequence is CASSASSGGTDTQYF. The DNA for the CDR3 is TGTGCCAGCAGCGCTTCTAGCGGGGGCACAGATACGCAGTATTTT.

This clone turned up a few times. This chain joins TRBV5-1 and TRBJ2-3; D is ambiguous. Trimming pared 0 bases from V and 0 bases from J, leaving 8 bases between. CDR1 is SGHRS, CDR2 YFSETQ, per germline. This CDR3 region has 15 residues. CDR3 residues: CASSLAETSTDTQYF. CDR3 in DNA: TGCGCCAGCAGCTTGGCTGAGACTAGCACAGATACGCAGTATTTT.

This chain links TRBV10-2 with TRBJ1-5; 8 bases are shared with TRBD1. V lost 5 bases to trimming and J lost 2 bases; unmatched junction nucleotides: 8. CDR3 length equals 16 residues. The germline gives CDR1 WSHSY, CDR2 SAAADI. CDR3 region: CASSPDRGVGNQPQHF. CDR3 DNA sequence: TGCGCCAGCAGTCCTGACAGGGGTGTGGGCAATCAGCCCCAGCATTTT.

The chain is built from TRBV2 and TRBJ2-5, with TRBD1 matching 7 bases. With 7 bases clipped from V and 3 bases from J, the junction kept 8 bases outside the gene matches. The CDR3 is 14 amino acids. CDR1 and CDR2 from the germline V gene are SNHLY and FYNNEI. The CDR3 region has the DNA TGTGCCAGCACTAACAGGGGAATAAAAGAGACCCAGTACTTC. It codes for CASTNRGIKETQYF.

The chain recombines TRBV6-2 or TRBV6-3 with TRBJ2-7; D perhaps matches TRBD1 (5 bases). This CDR3 has 14 residues. Germline CDR1 MNHEY, CDR2 SVGEGT. Trimming stripped 6 bases from V and 1 base from J, with 13 bases between. This CDR3 reads CASSTRRVSYEQYF. For the CDR3, the DNA is TGTGCCAGCAGCACCCGCAGGGTTTCCTACGAGCAGTACTTC.

The J gene is TRBJ2-7, the V gene TRBV4-2; no reliable D call. Germline values: CDR1 LGHNA, CDR2 YNFKEQ. Trimming took 0 bases from V and 3 from J, leaving 3 bases between them. This CDR3 is 12 amino acids long. Written as DNA, the CDR3 is TGTGCCAGCAGCCAAGATCGCTACGAGCAGTACTTC. Encoded protein: CASSQDRYEQYF.

In its sample, this clone was seen once. The V gene is TRBV11-2, the J gene TRBJ2-6; no reliable D call. Germline CDR1 is SGHAT and CDR2 is FQNNGV. Trimming removed 5 bases at V and 1 base at J, with 3 bases between. The CDR3 extends over 13 amino acids. DNA of the CDR3: TGTGCCAGCAGCCCTTCTGGGGCCAACGTCCTGACTTTC. Residues: CASSPSGANVLTF.

The chain employs TRBV19 and TRBJ2-2; 9 nucleotides match TRBD1. Germline loops: CDR1 LNHDA, CDR2 SQIVND (reference sequence). CDR3 size: 16 residues. V trimming: 5 bases; J trimming: 9 bases; junction bases outside the gene matches: 13. Here the CDR3 DNA reads TGTGCCAGTAGTCCTATAACAGGGGGCTTAGCTCGGGAGCTGTTTTTT. As protein: CASSPITGGLARELFF.

This clone was observed at least ten times. The chain employs TRBV3-1 (or the pseudogene TRBV3-2) and TRBJ1-5, with TRBD1 matching 7 bases. The V gene's germline CDR1 is LGHDT and CDR2 YNNKEL (reference sequence). This CDR3 contains 15 residues. The junction had 7 bases not matched to a gene; V was cut back by 1 base and J by 7 bases. The DNA of the CDR3 is TGTGCCAGCAGCCAAGGGACAGGCTCGGAACAGCCCCAGCATTTT. Protein product: CASSQGTGSEQPQHF.